These 2 T cell receptor beta chains came from one sample sequenced in a study of blood T cells in healthy people across ages. A second about 7 to 11 cycle PCR used barcoded and J-beta primers. From the 5' RACE reads, TCRdb called clonotypes with MiXCR, one entry per CDR3 protein. The repertoire holds about 570,000 distinct CDR3 sequences, with roughly 29% as singletons. The sample consisted of blood. The receptors derive from a woman aged 70-85 years in good health.

The chain uses TRBV2 and TRBJ1-5; D uncertain. The CDR3 consists of 13 residues. V lost 6 bases and J lost 2, with 8 bases in between. The V gene's germline CDR1 is SNHLY and CDR2 FYNNEI. The CDR3, as DNA: TGTGCCAGCAGGGCCGAGGGCAATCAGCCCCAGCATTTT. Translated: CASRAEGNQPQHF.

The rearrangement links TRBV20-1 to TRBJ2-4, with TRBD2 as a possible D gene (7 bases). Germline lookup yields CDR1 DFQATT and CDR2 SNEGSKA (reference sequence). Trimming took 6 bases from V and 3 from J, leaving 15 bases between them. The CDR3 loop spans 14 amino acids. The CDR3 here is CSAVGGGVKNIQYF. CDR3 nucleotides: TGCAGTGCGGTGGGGGGGGGCGTCAAAAACATTCAGTACTTC.